The source of this T cell receptor beta chain is a study of cytomegalovirus exposure and HLA in healthy donors. Study as a whole: Earlier sequencing of approximately 180 million T cells yielded 95 million to 120 million unique TCR beta sequences.

Amplification used 60 Vbeta primers and 13 Jbeta primers. This table comes from immunoSEQ multiplex PCR, and its TCRdb copy is limited to in-frame clones, with some not included. The sample carries 160,000 or so clones, around 82% recorded once. The germline V gene encodes CDR1 LNHDA and CDR2 SQIVND (reference sequence). The CDR3 runs to 16 residues. Trimming took 3 bases from V and 3 from J, leaving 14 bases between them. Sequencing was carried out using PBMCs. The chain has TRBV19 and TRBJ1-4; maybe TRBD1 (6 bases). This TCR came from a man aged 40-50 years in good health and CMV-seronegative. CDR3 sequence reads: CASSILRGGPNEKLFF. Here the CDR3 DNA reads TGTGCCAGTAGTATCTTAAGGGGGGGCCCTAATGAAAAACTGTTTTTT.